This passage covers 16 T cell receptor beta chains from one sample sequenced in a study of T cell responses to AZD1222 COVID-19 vaccine (dated by TCRdb to about 2021). The library was prepared using the immunoSEQ multiplex PCR assay. Sourced from immuneACCESS, this table was stored by TCRdb with only in-frame sequences that have V and J called. A share of the clones is absent; for the studies checked, an unresolved V gene accounts for under half, and the remainder has no known explanation. In all, the sample holds some 180,000 clones, and 85% to 90% of those were seen once. The top ten constitute roughly 6% of the sample. The time point label corresponds to: baseline before first vaccination. The specimen was peripheral blood, collected on day 0 of AZD1222 vaccination. The receptor set was obtained from an adult in good health.

V usage is TRBV24-1 and J usage is TRBJ2-7; D tentatively fits TRBD1 or TRBD2 (5 bases each). This CDR3 is 13 amino acids long. CDR1 KGHDR and CDR2 SFDVKD come from the germline V gene. V shed 9 bases and J shed 2 bases, with 13 bases lying between them. The CDR3 nucleotides read TGTGCCACCTCGGGGCGTGGGGCCTACGAGCAGTACTTC. This encodes CATSGRGAYEQYF.

V gene TRBV15 combines with J gene TRBJ1-5; weak D call: TRBD1 (5 bases). Per the germline V gene, CDR1 is LNHNV and CDR2 is YYDKDF (reference sequence). V dropped 1 base and J dropped 1 base, with 8 bases sitting between them. The CDR3 is 15 residues long. Here the CDR3 reads CATSRGGLSNQPQHF. CDR3 nucleotide sequence: TGTGCCACCAGCAGAGGGGGCTTAAGCAATCAGCCCCAGCATTTT.

The J gene is TRBJ1-1, the V gene TRBV6-5, with D perhaps matching TRBD1 (5 bases). CDR3 length equals 14 residues. V was pared by 6 bases and J by 5 bases, with 16 bases between. Germline CDR1 reads MNHEY; CDR2 reads SVGAGI. CDR3 amino acids: CASRVQVRGTEAFF. In DNA form, the CDR3 reads TGTGCCAGCAGAGTACAGGTCCGGGGGACTGAAGCTTTCTTT.

The rearrangement uses TRBV7-3 and TRBJ2-5; D gene ambiguous. V dropped 1 base and J dropped 3 bases, with 6 bases sitting between them. The germline V gene encodes CDR1 SGHTA and CDR2 FQGTGA. This CDR3 comprises 13 residues. The CDR3: CASSLMAKETQYF. Here the CDR3 DNA reads TGTGCCAGCAGCTTAATGGCGAAAGAGACCCAGTACTTC.

The CDR3 DNA sequence: TGCGCCAGCAGTGAGGCGTCTGCTGGGCGGGATACGCAGTATTTT. Its protein is CASSEASAGRDTQYF. V usage is TRBV10-1 and J usage is TRBJ2-3; D not resolved. The V and J ends lost 2 bases and 6 bases respectively, with 15 bases between them. Germline CDR1 is WNHNN and CDR2 is SYGVQD (reference sequence). This CDR3 region has 15 residues.

The chain uses TRBV6-5 and TRBJ1-5; D perhaps matches TRBD1 (6 bases). The germline V gene encodes CDR1 MNHEY and CDR2 SVGAGI. The CDR3 is 15 amino acids. V gave up 5 bases and J gave up 3 bases, with 14 bases separating them. CDR3 residues: CASSHRDTNNQPQHF. The CDR3 coding sequence is TGTGCCAGCAGTCACCGGGACACCAACAATCAGCCCCAGCATTTT.

CDR3 amino acids: CATSDFGGQGIYEQYF. Here the CDR3 DNA reads TGTGCCACCAGTGATTTCGGCGGACAGGGGATCTACGAGCAGTACTTC. The chain has TRBV24-1 and TRBJ2-7, with TRBD1 matching over 9 bases. Germline V gene data show CDR1 as KGHDR and CDR2 as SFDVKD. CDR3 size: 16 residues. Trimming took 1 base from V and 3 from J; bases not matched to a gene: 6.

This clone has just one count. The chain has TRBV20-1 and TRBJ2-7; D call uncertain. V was shortened by 6 bases and J by 5 bases, with 8 bases between the two germline ends. In germline, CDR1 is DFQATT, CDR2 SNEGSKA (reference sequence). The CDR3 totals 10 residues. The CDR3 protein is CSAGQHEQYF. The CDR3 DNA is TGCAGTGCAGGGCAACACGAGCAGTACTTC.

This chain connects TRBV18 to TRBJ2-7, with TRBD1 as a possible D gene (6 bases). V lost 0 bases and J lost 4, with 13 bases in between. Germline assignment: CDR1 KGHSH and CDR2 LQKENI. CDR3 length equals 15 residues. The CDR3 coding sequence is TGTGCCAGCTCACCACCGACCCGGGGACATTACGAGCAGTACTTC. This codes for CASSPPTRGHYEQYF.

The V and J genes are TRBV28 and TRBJ2-3; no clear D. Looked up from germline, CDR1 is MDHEN and CDR2 is SYDVKM. The CDR3 is 15 amino acids. Trimming stripped 5 bases from V and 4 bases from J, with 16 bases between. CDR3: CASSLPRVSADTQYF. CDR3 nucleotide sequence: TGTGCCAGCAGTCTCCCTCGGGTTTCCGCAGATACGCAGTATTTT.

The gene calls are TRBV5-1 and TRBJ1-4; D may be TRBD1 (6 bases). The CDR3 spans 14 residues. Germline V lookup: CDR1 SGHRS, CDR2 YFSETQ. The V and J ends lost 0 bases and 5 bases respectively, with 8 bases between them. CDR3 coding DNA: TGCGCCAGCAGCTTGGAAGGGGGGAATGAAAAACTGTTTTTT. It translates to CASSLEGGNEKLFF.

This clone was detected only a few times. The chain is built from TRBV11-2 and TRBJ1-6, with D unresolved. Germline V gene data show CDR1 as SGHAT and CDR2 as FQNNGV. The V gene lost 1 base and the J gene lost 9 bases, with 7 bases spanning the gap. The CDR3 covers 13 residues. CDR3 protein: CASSLVKSSPLHF. The CDR3 coding sequence is TGTGCCAGCAGCTTAGTAAAGTCTTCACCCCTCCACTTT. Together with reference TRBV11-2 and TRBJ1-6, the CDR3 gives the full variable domain: EAGVAQSPRYKIIEKRQSVAFWCNPISGHATLYWYQQILGQGPKLLIQFQNNGVVDDSQLPKDRFSAERLKGVDSTLKIQPAKLEDSAVYLCASSLVKSSPLHFGNGTRLTVT.

This rearrangement joins TRBV10-3 to TRBJ1-4; D might be TRBD1 (5 bases). CDR1 is ENHRY and CDR2 is SYGVKD in the germline V gene. The CDR3 loop spans 13 amino acids. With 11 bases removed from V and 8 bases from J, the gap between germline ends came to 18 bases. The CDR3 coding sequence is TGTGCCCATAGACAGAGGGAAGACGAAAAACTGTTTTTT. This encodes CAHRQREDEKLFF.

The rearrangement joins TRBV19 to TRBJ1-4; D remains unclear. This CDR3 is 17 amino acids long. The V and J ends lost 1 base and 8 bases respectively, with 20 bases between them. Germline CDR1 is LNHDA and CDR2 is SQIVND (reference sequence). This CDR3 is CASSIGPTGNPREKLFF. The CDR3 bases are TGTGCCAGTAGTATAGGCCCTACCGGGAACCCAAGGGAAAAACTGTTTTTT.

The table lists this clone with a count of one. The chain is built from TRBV30 and TRBJ1-2; D possibly corresponds to TRBD1 (6 bases). The CDR3 is 14 residues long. The ends were cut back, 0 bases at V and 5 bases at J, with 13 bases in the middle. The germline V gene encodes CDR1 GTSNPN and CDR2 SVGIG (reference sequence). CDR3 bases: TGTGCCTGGAGTGTGGGGTTAGGGGGTTATGGCTACACCTTC. This codes for CAWSVGLGGYGYTF.

This chain uses TRBV28 with TRBJ1-2, with TRBD1 matching 8 bases. Germline-derived CDR1 and CDR2 are MDHEN and SYDVKM. The CDR3 is 13 residues long. J lost 4 bases, V lost 5 bases, and 3 bases had no gene match. CDR3: CASSRTGTYGYTF. The CDR3 DNA is TGTGCCAGCAGTCGGACAGGGACCTATGGCTACACCTTC.